The 16 T cell receptor beta chains listed next were all sequenced from one sample in a study of shared clonotypes between healthy human individuals. The repertoire was sequenced with immunoSEQ multiplex PCR; TCRdb's copy has only in-frame clones and lacks some. Counted here are around 1,100,000 clones, 70% to 80% occurring once; the ten biggest clones make up 0.85% to 1%. The sequenced sample consisted of memory CD4+ T cells from PBMCs. Subset given: CD45RA-negative fraction. These receptors came from a man aged 18-30 years in good health. Some clones in this sample may be carry-over from other donors' samples.

The chain uses TRBV6-1 and TRBJ1-2, with unresolved D. The germline CDR1 and CDR2 sequences are MNHNS and SASEGT. The CDR3 is 13 residues long. Trimming removed 7 bases at V and 8 bases at J, with 17 bases between. CDR3 in DNA: TGTGCCAGCACAGAGCAGGCCACGGGGGGCTACACCTTC. Translation gives CASTEQATGGYTF.

As for this clone: Other nucleotide sequences from this sample produce the same CDR3. The chain joins TRBV5-1 to TRBJ2-5; TRBD1 matches 10 bases. CDR3 length: 16 amino acids. The junction had 3 bases not matched to a gene; V was cut back by 0 bases and J by 1 base. The V gene's germline CDR1 is SGHRS and CDR2 YFSETQ. The CDR3 reads CASSLVGTGAQETQYF. The DNA of the CDR3 is TGCGCCAGCAGCTTGGTGGGGACAGGGGCCCAAGAGACCCAGTACTTC.

The chain links TRBV5-1 to TRBJ2-7; 9 positions agree with TRBD1. The CDR3 runs to 18 residues. Looked up from germline, CDR1 is SGHRS and CDR2 is YFSETQ. Losses at the gene ends were 0 bases for V and 1 base for J; bases not matched to a gene: 11. CDR3 DNA: TGCGCCAGCAGCTTGGGATTAACTTGGACAGGGGCATCCTACGAGCAGTACTTC. Translating it yields CASSLGLTWTGASYEQYF.

V and J are TRBV6-1 and TRBJ1-2, with 9 bases fitting TRBD1. Trimming cost V 0 bases and J 7 bases; bases outside gene matches: 6. The CDR3 sequence is 15 residues long. Germline CDR1 and CDR2: MNHNS and SASEGT. CDR3 sequence: CASSEAQQGAGGYTF. The CDR3 nucleotides are TGTGCCAGCAGTGAAGCGCAACAGGGGGCTGGTGGCTACACCTTC.

The genes are TRBV7-2 and TRBJ1-3; D is unresolved. The CDR3 has 16 amino acids. Germline CDR1 SGHTA, CDR2 FQGNSA. V was clipped by 2 bases and J by 0 bases, with 11 bases between them. The CDR3 DNA reads as TGTGCCAGCAGCTTAAGGCTCGACCTCTCTGGAAACACCATATATTTT. Protein product: CASSLRLDLSGNTIYF.

The V gene is TRBV5-1, the J gene TRBJ2-2; 10 nucleotides match TRBD2. Trimming took 0 bases from V and 5 from J; bases not matched to a gene: 7. Germline V gives CDR1 SGHRS, CDR2 YFSETQ. The CDR3 is made up of 17 amino acids. The chain's CDR3 is CASSLVSGRSNTGELFF. For the CDR3, the DNA is TGCGCCAGCAGCTTGGTTAGCGGGAGGAGTAATACCGGGGAGCTGTTTTTT.

This clone came up many times. The CDR3 spells CASATGIGNTIYF. CDR3 DNA sequence: TGTGCCAGCGCGACAGGGATCGGAAACACCATATATTTT. The chain is built from TRBV2 and TRBJ1-3; 7 bases agree with TRBD1. CDR1 and CDR2 from the germline V gene are SNHLY and FYNNEI. J gave up 4 bases and V 8 bases, and 5 bases lay outside the gene matches. The CDR3 is 13 residues long. Filled out from reference TRBV2 and TRBJ1-3, the complete variable domain reads EPEVTQTPSHQVTQMGQEVILRCVPISNHLYFYWYRQILGQKVEFLVSFYNNEISEKSEIFDDQFSVERPDGSNFTLKIRSTKLEDSAMYFCASATGIGNTIYFGEGSWLTVV.

The chain combines TRBV7-9 with TRBJ1-1; D is uncertain. The germline V gene encodes CDR1 SEHNR and CDR2 FQNEAQ (reference sequence). This CDR3 has 12 residues. Trimming removed 1 base at V and 4 bases at J, with 4 bases between. The chain's CDR3 is CASSLVSTEAFF. The CDR3 nucleotides are TGTGCCAGCAGCTTAGTCTCCACTGAAGCTTTCTTT.

The chain recombines TRBV7-2 with TRBJ2-7; D is undetermined. Trimming stripped 4 bases from V and 2 bases from J, with 12 bases between. This CDR3 has 14 residues. Per the germline V gene, CDR1 is SGHTA and CDR2 is FQGNSA. CDR3 bases: TGTGCCAGCAGCTCATATCGCGGAACCTACGAGCAGTACTTC. Its protein product is CASSSYRGTYEQYF.

As concerns this clone: Other DNA sequences from this sample encode an identical CDR3 as well. The genes are TRBV14 and TRBJ2-5; the D is unclear. The CDR3 sequence is 14 residues long. CDR1 and CDR2 from the germline V gene are SGHDN and FVKESK. V lost 3 bases and J 4 bases, leaving 12 bases between the germline ends. CDR3 in amino acids: CASSQNTGGETQYF. CDR3 nucleotide sequence: TGTGCCAGCAGCCAGAACACCGGCGGAGAGACCCAGTACTTC. The full variable domain, in which reference TRBV14 and TRBJ2-5 provide the parts outside the CDR3, is EAGVTQFPSHSVIEKGQTVTLRCDPISGHDNLYWYRRVMGKEIKFLLHFVKESKQDESGMPNNRFLAERTGGTYSTLKVQPAELEDSGVYFCASSQNTGGETQYFGPGTRLLVL.

About this clone: Compared with germline, one end of the junction differs, possibly owing to a read error. This chain links TRBV7-3 with TRBJ2-5; D unresolved. This CDR3 spans 13 amino acids. Per the germline V gene, CDR1 is SGHTA and CDR2 is FQGTGA. CDR3 DNA: TGTGCCAGCAGCTTAGAGCGTCAAGGGACCCAGTACTTC. Its protein product is CASSLERQGTQYF.

The table lists this clone with a few counts. This chain links TRBV7-9 with TRBJ2-3, with D possibly TRBD2 on 7 matching bases. The CDR3 is 17 residues long. The germline gives CDR1 SEHNR, CDR2 FQNEAQ (reference sequence). Trimming pared 5 bases from V and 0 bases from J, leaving 18 bases between. The DNA for the CDR3 is TGTGCCAGCAGCCCCCGGGGGGCTAGCAACAGCACAGATACGCAGTATTTT. Its translation is CASSPRGASNSTDTQYF.

This clone occurred a few times. Other DNA sequences in this specimen translate into the identical CDR3. The chain recombines TRBV7-2 with TRBJ2-1; D is ambiguous. The CDR3 spans 11 residues. CDR1 is SGHTA, CDR2 FQGNSA, per germline. Trimming pared 2 bases from V and 7 bases from J, leaving 3 bases between. CDR3 loop: CASSLLNEQFF. The CDR3 DNA is TGTGCCAGCAGCTTATTAAATGAGCAGTTCTTC.

The chain has TRBV5-1 and TRBJ2-1; 9 bases match TRBD2. Germline V CDR1 and CDR2: SGHRS, YFSETQ. The V and J ends lost 0 bases and 7 bases, in that order; junction bases with no gene match: 5. The CDR3 spans 15 residues. This chain's CDR3 is CASSLGREGRNEQFF. The DNA for the CDR3 is TGCGCCAGCAGCTTGGGGCGGGAGGGCCGGAATGAGCAGTTCTTC. The full variable domain, with the rest looked up from reference TRBV5-1 and TRBJ2-1, is KAGVTQTPRYLIKTRGQQVTLSCSPISGHRSVSWYQQTPGQGLQFLFEYFSETQRNKGNFPGRFSGRQFSNSRSEMNVSTLELGDSALYLCASSLGREGRNEQFFGPGTRLTVL.

The genes are TRBV6-1 and TRBJ1-2; unclear D gene. The CDR3 consists of 14 residues. V shed 0 bases and J shed 1 base, with 6 bases lying between them. Per germline, CDR1 MNHNS and CDR2 SASEGT. The CDR3 region is CASSEALFNYGYTF. CDR3 in DNA: TGTGCCAGCAGTGAAGCGCTGTTTAACTATGGCTACACCTTC.

The chain couples TRBV29-1 to TRBJ2-1; TRBD1 is a possible D gene (5 bases). Germline V gene lookup returns CDR1 SQVTM and CDR2 ANQGSEA. V dropped 6 bases and J dropped 2 bases, with 8 bases sitting between them. The CDR3 contains 12 residues. The CDR3 region has the DNA TGCAGCGTGTCCAGGGCCTACAATGAGCAGTTCTTC. Amino acid sequence: CSVSRAYNEQFF.